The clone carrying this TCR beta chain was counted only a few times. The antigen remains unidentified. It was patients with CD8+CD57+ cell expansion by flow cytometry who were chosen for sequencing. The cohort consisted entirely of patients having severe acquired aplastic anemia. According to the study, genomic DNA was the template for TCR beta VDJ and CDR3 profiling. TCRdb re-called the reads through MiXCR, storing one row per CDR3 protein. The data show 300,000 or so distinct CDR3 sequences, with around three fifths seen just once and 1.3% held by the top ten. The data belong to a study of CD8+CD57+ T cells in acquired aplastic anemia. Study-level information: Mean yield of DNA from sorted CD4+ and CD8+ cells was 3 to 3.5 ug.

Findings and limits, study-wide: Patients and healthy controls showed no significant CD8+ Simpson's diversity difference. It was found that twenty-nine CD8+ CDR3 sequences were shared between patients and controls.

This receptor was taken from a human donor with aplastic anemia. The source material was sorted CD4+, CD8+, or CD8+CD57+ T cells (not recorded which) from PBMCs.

The CDR3 sequence: CASSLAGQGQETQYF. The CDR3, as DNA: TGCGCCAGCAGCTTGGCCGGGCAGGGACAAGAGACCCAGTACTTC. The chain has TRBV5-1 and TRBJ2-5; possibly TRBD1 for D (5 bases). Germline V gene sequence: CDR1 SGHRS, CDR2 YFSETQ. CDR3 size: 15 residues. V was shortened by 0 bases and J by 2 bases, with 11 bases between the two germline ends.